This TCR beta chain stems from a study of blood T cells in healthy people across ages. This clonotype was counted a few times. The CDR3 contains 16 residues. V was shortened by 6 bases and J by 6 bases, with 20 bases between the two germline ends. In germline, CDR1 is LGHDT, CDR2 YNNKEL (reference sequence). For the second PCR, which ran for roughly 6 to 12 cycles, a sample-barcoded 5' primer and a J-beta primer mix were used. One entry per CDR3 protein results from TCRdb running MiXCR on the 5' RACE reads. Among 650,000 to 1,000,000 distinct CDR3 sequences listed, roughly 34% were seen once. This chain uses TRBV3-1 with TRBJ2-2; D uncertain. The sequenced sample consisted of blood. The sequence came from a man aged 18-30 years in good health. The CDR3 is CASSQITNPRAGELFF. The CDR3 DNA sequence: TGTGCCAGCAGTCAAATAACCAATCCGCGCGCCGGGGAGCTGTTTTTT.